The subject of this entry is one T cell receptor beta chain. TCRdb's table, derived via immunoSEQ multiplex PCR, lists solely in-frame clones and lacks some. The sample gives some 200,000 clones, around 90% of which show up once; approximately 0.48% is in the top ten. The sample is drawn from a study of blood T cell repertoires in COVID-19. Turning to the study itself: Sites across the United States, Italy and Spain contributed samples from acute and convalescent COVID-19.

CDR3 size: 13 residues. The V gene lost 5 bases and the J gene lost 1 base, with 11 bases spanning the gap. Germline CDR1 is SQVTM and CDR2 is ANQGSEA. This clonotype was sampled from a man in his forties or fifties with acute or convalescent COVID-19. Sequencing was carried out using peripheral blood. V is TRBV29-1 and J is TRBJ1-1; maybe TRBD1 (6 bases). The CDR3 spells CSVWDNENTEAFF. The CDR3 DNA is TGCAGCGTTTGGGACAACGAGAACACTGAAGCTTTCTTT.